The clone carrying this T cell receptor (beta chain) was found many times. The data were produced by immunoSEQ multiplex PCR, yet TCRdb's version contains in-frame clones alone and is incomplete. This table holds about 130,000 clones, roughly 83% found once. The CDR3 spans 14 residues. Germline CDR1 and CDR2: LNHDA and SQIVND (reference sequence). The germline V and J ends were trimmed by 1 base and 4 bases, with 10 bases remaining between them. The entry originates in a study of blood T cell repertoires in COVID-19. Turning to the study itself: The cDNA or gDNA used as material had been derived from T cells, B-cell-depleted T cells, or PBMCs.

The clonotype originates from a woman aged 45 to 65 with acute or convalescent COVID-19. The sequenced sample consisted of peripheral blood. The chain joins TRBV19 to TRBJ1-1; maybe TRBD1 (5 bases). This CDR3 is CASSIAGGSTEAFF. As DNA, the CDR3 is TGTGCCAGTAGTATAGCCGGGGGGAGCACTGAAGCTTTCTTT.